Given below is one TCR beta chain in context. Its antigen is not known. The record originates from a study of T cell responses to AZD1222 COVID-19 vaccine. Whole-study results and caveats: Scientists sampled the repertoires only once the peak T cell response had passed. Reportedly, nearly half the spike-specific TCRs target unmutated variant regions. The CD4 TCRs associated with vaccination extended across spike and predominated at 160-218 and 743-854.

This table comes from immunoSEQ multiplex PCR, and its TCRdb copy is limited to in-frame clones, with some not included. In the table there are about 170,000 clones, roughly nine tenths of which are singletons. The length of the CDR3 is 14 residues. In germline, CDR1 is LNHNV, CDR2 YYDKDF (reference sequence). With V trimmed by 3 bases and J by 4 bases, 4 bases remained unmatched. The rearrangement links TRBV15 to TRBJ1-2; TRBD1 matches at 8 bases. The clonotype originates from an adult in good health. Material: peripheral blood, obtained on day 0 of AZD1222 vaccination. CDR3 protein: CATSRQGAGYGYTF. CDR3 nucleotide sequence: TGTGCCACCAGCAGGCAGGGGGCAGGCTATGGCTACACCTTC. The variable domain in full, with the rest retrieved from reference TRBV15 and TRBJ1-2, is DAMVIQNPRYQVTQFGKPVTLSCSQTLNHNVMYWYQQKSSQAPKLLFHYYDKDFNNEADTPDNFQSRRPNTSFCFLDIRSPGLGDTAMYLCATSRQGAGYGYTFGSGTRLTVV.